This T cell receptor beta chain was retrieved from a study of cytomegalovirus exposure and HLA in healthy donors. Generated by immunoSEQ multiplex PCR, the TCRdb table keeps only in-frame clones and is missing some. The sample consists of approximately 140,000 clones, roughly 81% of them appearing once. V dropped 3 bases and J dropped 1 base, with 9 bases sitting between them. CDR3 length: 14 amino acids. In germline, CDR1 is SNHLY, CDR2 FYNNEI. Sequencing used PBMCs. This chain uses TRBV2 with TRBJ1-1; D might be TRBD1 (6 bases). The clonotype was recovered from a woman aged 25 to 39 in good health and CMV-seronegative. The CDR3: CASSDTGPNTEAFF. The CDR3 DNA reads TGTGCCAGCAGTGATACAGGGCCGAACACTGAAGCTTTCTTT.